The clone carrying this T cell receptor beta chain appeared once. Its target is not known. TCRdb's copy holds only in-frame clones and misses some; the assay was immunoSEQ multiplex PCR. The sample includes tens of thousands of clones, around 68% of them seen just once. This specimen comes from a study of PD-1 blockade in classical Hodgkin lymphoma. Overall study results and limits: Newly diagnosed patients were reported to exhibit reduced baseline TCR diversity relative to healthy donors. Complete responders possessed baseline diversity comparable to newly diagnosed patients.

This CDR3 is 12 amino acids long. Germline CDR1 is SGHRS and CDR2 is YFSETQ. V lost 0 bases, J lost 4 bases, and 4 bases lay in between. Time point noted: cycle 4 day 1 (C4D1), after 5 to 7 weeks of nivolumab. After autologous stem cell transplantation all patients relapsed, and prior brentuximab vedotin exposure differed between cohorts. Thawed PBMCs underwent magnetic negative selection to yield purified CD4+ T cells. The chain couples TRBV5-1 to TRBJ2-5; D remains unclear. The starting material was CD4+ T cells from blood, obtained before the fourth cycle of nivolumab. The source is a human donor with classical Hodgkin lymphoma. CDR3 sequence reads: CASSLDRETQYF. DNA for the CDR3: TGCGCCAGCAGCTTGGACCGAGAGACCCAGTACTTC.